This T cell receptor (beta chain) was sequenced in a study of T cells expressing NK-cell markers. Broader study findings: Dominant NKG2C+ clonotypes in 6 or 7 donors made up roughly 1.0-7.0% of CD8+ T cells. Specificity for HCMV among expanded NKG2C+ T cell clones was not established.

The CDR3 is 15 amino acids. One entry per CDR3 protein, without DNA, is what TCRdb gives after re-calling the 5' RACE reads. Seen in this sample are about 160,000 distinct CDR3 sequences; the ten most common clones hold less than 20%. A word on this clonotype: Its antigen is currently unknown.

The sample taken for sequencing was blood T cells: a sorted CD56 or NKG2C T cell subset, CD4+ or CD8+ T cells, or bulk PBMC T cells (not recorded which). This TCR was sampled from a woman aged 18 to 75 in good health. This rearrangement joins TRBV12-3 or TRBV12-4 to TRBJ2-3. The CDR3 is CASSRPGTSTDTQYF.